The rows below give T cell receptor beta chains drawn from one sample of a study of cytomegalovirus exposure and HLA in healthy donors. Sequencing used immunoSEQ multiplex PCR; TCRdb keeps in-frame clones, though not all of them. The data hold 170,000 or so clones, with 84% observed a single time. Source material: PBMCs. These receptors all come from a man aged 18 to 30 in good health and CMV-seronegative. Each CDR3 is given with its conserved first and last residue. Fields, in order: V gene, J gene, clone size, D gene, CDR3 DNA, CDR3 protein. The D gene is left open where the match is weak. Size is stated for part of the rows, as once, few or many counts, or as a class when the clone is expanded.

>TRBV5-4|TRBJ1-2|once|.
TGTGCCAGCACCCCTAGGGGTTACTATGGCTACACCTTC
CASTPRGYYGYTF
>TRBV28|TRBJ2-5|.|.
TGTGCCAGCACCGACGGAGGGCTCCCCTTGGAGACCCAGTACTTC
CASTDGGLPLETQYF
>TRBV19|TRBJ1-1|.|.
TGTGCCAGTAGATTAACCTTCCGTTGGCGGGGGAGAATTATGAACACTGAAGCTTTCTTT
CASRLTFRWRGRIMNTEAFF
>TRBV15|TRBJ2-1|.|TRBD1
TGTGCCACCAGCAGAGTGAGGGGGCGAAAAAGCAATGAGCAGTTCTTC
CATSRVRGRKSNEQFF
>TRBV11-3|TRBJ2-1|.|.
TGTGCCAGCAGTGGACACAGCTCCTACAATGAGCAGTTCTTC
CASSGHSSYNEQFF
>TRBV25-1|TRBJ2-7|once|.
TGTGCCAGCAGGCCGGGACACTCAGACTACGAGCAGTACTTC
CASRPGHSDYEQYF
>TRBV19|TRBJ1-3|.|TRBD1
TGTGCCAGTAGTTCTCAGGGGGCGGCTGGAAACACCATATATTTT
CASSSQGAAGNTIYF
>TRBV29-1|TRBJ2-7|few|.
TGCAGCGTTGAGCAGGGAACTTCCTACGAGCAGTACTTC
CSVEQGTSYEQYF
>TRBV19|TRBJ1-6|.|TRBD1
TGTGCCAGTAGGCTGAGCAGGGGGAATTCACCCCTCCACTTT
CASRLSRGNSPLHF
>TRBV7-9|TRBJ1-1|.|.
TGTGCCAGCAGCCCAACAGGGTCCACTGAAGCTTTCTTT
CASSPTGSTEAFF
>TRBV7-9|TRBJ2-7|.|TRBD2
TGTGCCAGCAGCTTACGACGGGAGGGCCTGACCGAGCAGTACTTC
CASSLRREGLTEQYF
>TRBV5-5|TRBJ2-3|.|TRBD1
TGTGCCACCGGGGGACAGGGACCAGATACGCAGTATTTT
CATGGQGPDTQYF
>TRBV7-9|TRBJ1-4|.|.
TGTGCCAGCAGCCCCGGCGGGGCGGCTAATGAAAAACTGTTTTTT
CASSPGGAANEKLFF
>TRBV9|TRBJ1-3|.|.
TGTGCCAGCAGCCCATTAGATGGAAACACCATATATTTT
CASSPLDGNTIYF
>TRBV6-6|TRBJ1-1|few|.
TGTGCCAGCAGTTGGGCCAGTAACACTGAAGCTTTCTTT
CASSWASNTEAFF
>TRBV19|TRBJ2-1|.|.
TGTGCCAGTAGTAACAACTACAATGAGCAGTTCTTC
CASSNNYNEQFF
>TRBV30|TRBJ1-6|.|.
TGTGCCTGGACAGGGGCTTCTTATAATTCACCCCTCCACTTT
CAWTGASYNSPLHF
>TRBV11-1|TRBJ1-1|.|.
TGTGCCAGCAGCCCCCGGACTGAAGCTTTCTTT
CASSPRTEAFF